This T cell receptor beta chain was found in a study of identical twins. Study-wide findings and caveats: While abundant cord blood beta clonotypes carried fewer insertions, memory repertoires showed no such pattern. Twin sharing of out-of-frame TCR alpha was underestimated by models in monozygotic pairs. Out-of-frame beta chain sequences displayed weaker excess sharing between twins.

The CDR3 spans 16 residues. The trim removed 5 bases at V and 11 bases at J, leaving 16 bases unmatched. One entry per CDR3 protein, called by TCRdb with MiXCR from the 5' RACE reads. The sample holds around 530,000 distinct CDR3 sequences, 12% to 15% seen once. This clonotype was seen a few times. The antigen remains unidentified. Separately, the same data were catalogued under a study of yellow fever vaccine responses in identical twins.

The chain has TRBV12-3 or TRBV12-4 and TRBJ1-5; 9 nucleotides align to TRBD1. This TCR was sampled from a woman between 18 and 30 years old in good health. Sequencing used CD4+ T cells sorted from blood. CDR3 DNA: TGTGCCAGCAGTCCGTCCCTTGGGACAGGGCTCGGGGCCCAGCATTTT. It yields the protein CASSPSLGTGLGAQHF.